The present T cell receptor (beta chain) was sequenced within a study of T cell responses to AZD1222 COVID-19 vaccine. Broader study findings: In a largely white British group with more females than males, clonal diversity was possibly underestimated.

Germline V gene lookup returns CDR1 SGHRS and CDR2 YFSETQ. The CDR3 sequence is 16 residues long. Trimming cost V 1 base and J 7 bases; bases outside gene matches: 7. As to this clone: Its antigen remains unidentified.

Assay: immunoSEQ multiplex PCR; the TCRdb copy retains only in-frame clones and omits some. The data hold about 97,000 clones, with 86% observed a single time. This chain uses TRBV5-1 with TRBJ2-2; 10 nucleotides align to TRBD2. The input for sequencing was peripheral blood, taken on day 0 of AZD1222 vaccination. This clonotype was obtained from an adult in good health. DNA of the CDR3: TGCGCCAGCAGCTTGTCAACTAGCGGGAATTACGGGGAGCTGTTTTTT. It is translated as CASSLSTSGNYGELFF.